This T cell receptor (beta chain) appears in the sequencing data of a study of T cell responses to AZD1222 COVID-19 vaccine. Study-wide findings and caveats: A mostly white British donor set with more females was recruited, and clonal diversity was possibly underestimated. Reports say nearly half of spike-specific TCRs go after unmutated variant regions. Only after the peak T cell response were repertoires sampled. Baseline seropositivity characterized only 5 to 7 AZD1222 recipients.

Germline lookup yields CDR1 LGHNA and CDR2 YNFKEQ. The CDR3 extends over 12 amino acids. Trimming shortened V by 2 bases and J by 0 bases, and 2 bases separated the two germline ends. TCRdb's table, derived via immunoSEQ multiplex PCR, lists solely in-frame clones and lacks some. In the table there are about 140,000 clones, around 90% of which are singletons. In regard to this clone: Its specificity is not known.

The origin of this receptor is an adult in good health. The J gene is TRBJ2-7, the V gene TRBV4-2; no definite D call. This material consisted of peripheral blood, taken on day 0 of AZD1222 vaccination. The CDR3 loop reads CASSQFSYEQYF. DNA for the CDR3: TGTGCCAGCAGCCAATTCTCCTACGAGCAGTACTTC.